This T cell receptor (beta chain) comes out of a study of circulating CD8 cells and anti-PD-1 response in melanoma (TCRdb year 2020). Notes on the research overall: Patients received nivolumab intravenously at 3 mg/kg every 2 weeks. Patients with complete or partial responses were classified as responders; those with stable or progressive disease (RECIST v1.1) as non-responders. Of the 13 patients in the melanoma cohort, anti-PD-1 was received as first-line therapy by seven patients, and prior targeted therapy or immunotherapy had been received by six patients. PD-1 on on-treatment samples was detected using a biotinylated anti-human IgG4 antibody. A total of 11 melanoma patients were included in the TCR repertoire analysis, 4 of them responders and 7 non-responders.

Four subsets defined by PD-1 and/or TIGIT were sorted from live CD3+CD8+TCRalphabeta+ cells on a BD FACSAria II cell sorter. To characterize how relevant each subset is to anti-PD-1 therapy response, circulating CD8 T cells were sorted into four subsets based on PD-1 and TIGIT expression. From each sorted CD8 T-cell subset, both TCR alpha and TCR beta chains were sequenced. Peripheral blood was collected before the first anti-PD-1 injection, after two injections and after four injections. Ficoll gradient centrifugation was used to isolate PBMCs right away. Until use, PBMCs were stored frozen in liquid nitrogen in RPMI containing about 22% FCS and 10% DMSO. After thawing, PBMCs were stained with a viability dye and with antibodies against CD3, CD8alpha, TCRalphabeta, PD-1 and TIGIT. The RNeasy Kit was used to extract total RNA, and all samples had a RIN greater than 7. The CDR3 contains 19 residues, cysteine and phenylalanine counted. Only the CDR3 part of the read is kept: 57 bases, read in frame from the first base. Sequences WSHSY (CDR1) and SAAADI (CDR2) are obtained from the germline V gene. After removal of 4 bases from V and 0 bases from J, the junction retains 7 bases not matched to a gene.

This clonotype showed up just a few times. Its antigen remains unidentified. No per-base quality is available; no much larger clone lies one base away. The full study reports these points: Since no tumor material could be accessed, the researchers instead assessed tumor reactivity using peptide assays on expanded sorted subsets. Repertoires were largely private between subsets, with under 8% of TRB clonotypes shared at M1; sharing was highest between DPOS and TIGIT. The DNEG repertoire was the most diverse; PD-1 and DPOS showed similar, higher clonality, and TIGIT repertoires were the least diverse. Because of limited material, replicates were generally not included when the experiments were performed. The authors pointed out that the cohort included both treatment-naive and previously treated patients, and that this mix could influence the results. Only baseline and M1 samples from a small cohort with few responders were used in the published TCR repertoire comparisons.

For sequencing, a NextSeq 500 was employed. The QIAseq Immune Repertoire RNA Library Kit, Human TCR Panel was used to prepare TCR libraries from approximately 15 ng of total RNA. TCR libraries were sequenced on an Illumina NextSeq with a Mid Output V2 kit, and asymmetric 261x41 paired-end reads were used. Every TCR library was diluted down to roughly 4.4 nM, then pooled, denatured and loaded at approximately 1 pM. On the study's bioinformatics: TCR FASTQ files were processed in the QIAGEN GeneGlobe Data Analysis Center, and downstream analysis was performed in R 3.5.2. Clonality was calculated as one minus Shannon entropy normalized by the log of the number of unique productive sequences. For each subset, Fisher exact tests at 5% FDR were used to find TRA or TRB clonotypes whose abundance differed between baseline and M1. Differentially abundant clonotypes were categorized as emerging, expanding, contracting or non-expanding/contracting. Morisita's overlap index was used to measure how much repertoires overlapped between patients. The raw public data were reprocessed by TCRdb itself: fastp quality trimming at Q25, MiXCR clonotype calling, in-frame beta chains only. For every CDR3 protein sequence, its rows merge into one entry that carries the most common genes and DNA. These V and J calls derive from TCRdb rather than the authors' analysis. This sample lists some 300 distinct CDR3 sequences; roughly 9.5% were detected once. In total, the top ten clones hold approximately 15% of the sample.

The clonotype comes from a human donor with melanoma. The rearrangement joined TRBV10-2 to TRBJ2-6, and 12 bases in between align with TRBD1. Material: CD8+ T cells from PBMCs, obtained at baseline or after one month of anti-PD-1 therapy (not recorded which). Here is the DNA: TGCGCCAGCAGTGCAACCGGGACAGGGGGCTTCTCTGGGGCCAACGTCCTGACTTTC. It encodes CASSATGTGGFSGANVLTF.